This TCR beta chain emerged from a study of blood T cell repertoires in COVID-19. Overall study context: The samples span acute and convalescent COVID-19 from the United States, Italy and Spain. Sample material is recorded as cDNA or gDNA derived from T cells, B-cell-depleted T cells, or PBMCs.

The CDR3 covers 13 residues. Germline CDR1 LNHNV, CDR2 YYDKDF (reference sequence). Trimming pared 7 bases from V and 6 bases from J, leaving 13 bases between. Per the original methods: Reference gene primers were amplified, and this amplification served to estimate nucleated cell counts. TCRdb keeps only in-frame clones here, not all; method: immunoSEQ multiplex PCR. The V and J calls and clone size come from that table; D and trimming were worked out from the DNA. The sample lists roughly 230,000 clones, 83% occurring once. The chain recombines TRBV15 with TRBJ1-5, with D tentatively TRBD1 (5 bases). The sequenced sample consisted of peripheral blood. This receptor was obtained from a woman in her fifties or sixties with acute or convalescent COVID-19. The CDR3 loop reads CATKGQGFQPQHF. The CDR3 DNA sequence: TGTGCCACCAAAGGGCAGGGATTTCAGCCCCAGCATTTT.